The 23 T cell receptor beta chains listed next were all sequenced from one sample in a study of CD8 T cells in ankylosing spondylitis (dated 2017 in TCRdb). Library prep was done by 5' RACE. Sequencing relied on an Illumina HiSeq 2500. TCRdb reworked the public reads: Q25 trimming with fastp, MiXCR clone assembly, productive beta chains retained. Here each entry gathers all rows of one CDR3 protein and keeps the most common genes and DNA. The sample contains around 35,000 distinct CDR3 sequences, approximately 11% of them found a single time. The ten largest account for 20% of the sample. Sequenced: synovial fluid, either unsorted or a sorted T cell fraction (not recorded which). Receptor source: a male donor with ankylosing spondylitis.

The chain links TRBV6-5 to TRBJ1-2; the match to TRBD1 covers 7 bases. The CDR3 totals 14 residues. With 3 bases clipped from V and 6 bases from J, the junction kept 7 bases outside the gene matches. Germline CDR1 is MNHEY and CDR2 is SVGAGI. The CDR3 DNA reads TGTGCCAGCAGTTATGGGCAGGGGGGTAATGGCTACACCTTC. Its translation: CASSYGQGGNGYTF.

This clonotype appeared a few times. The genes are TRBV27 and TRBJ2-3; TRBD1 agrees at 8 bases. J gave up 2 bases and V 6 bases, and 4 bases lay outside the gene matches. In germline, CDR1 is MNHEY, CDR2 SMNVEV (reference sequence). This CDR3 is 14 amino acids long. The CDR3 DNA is TGTGCCAGCAGAACGGACAGGGTCACAGATACGCAGTATTTT. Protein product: CASRTDRVTDTQYF.

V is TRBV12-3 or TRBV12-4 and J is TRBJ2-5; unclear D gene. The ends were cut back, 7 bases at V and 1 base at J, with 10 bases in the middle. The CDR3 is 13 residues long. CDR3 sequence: CASNSASQETQYF. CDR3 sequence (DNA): TGTGCCAGCAACTCAGCGAGCCAAGAGACCCAGTACTTC.

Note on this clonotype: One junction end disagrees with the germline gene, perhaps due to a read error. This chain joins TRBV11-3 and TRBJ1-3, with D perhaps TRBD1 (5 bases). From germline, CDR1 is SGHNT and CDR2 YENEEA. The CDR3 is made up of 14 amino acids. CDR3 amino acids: CASKAGGSGSTIYF. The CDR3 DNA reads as TGTGCCAGCAAGGCGGGGGGATCTGGAAGCACCATATATTTT.

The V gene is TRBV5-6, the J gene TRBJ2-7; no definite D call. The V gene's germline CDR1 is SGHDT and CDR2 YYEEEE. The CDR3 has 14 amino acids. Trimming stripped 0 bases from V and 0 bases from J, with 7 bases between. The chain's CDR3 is CASSLEGSSYEQYF. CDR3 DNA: TGTGCCAGCAGCTTGGAGGGCAGCTCCTACGAGCAGTACTTC.

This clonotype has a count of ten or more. CDR3 DNA: TGTGCCAGCAGCTTAGAAGGATCGGGGGTTTTCATTCAGTACTTC. This sequence encodes CASSLEGSGVFIQYF. The chain couples TRBV11-2 to TRBJ2-4, with TRBD2 as a possible D gene (6 bases). The CDR3 extends over 15 amino acids. V lost 0 bases to trimming and J lost 9 bases, with 15 bases between them. The germline CDR1 and CDR2 sequences are SGHAT and FQNNGV.

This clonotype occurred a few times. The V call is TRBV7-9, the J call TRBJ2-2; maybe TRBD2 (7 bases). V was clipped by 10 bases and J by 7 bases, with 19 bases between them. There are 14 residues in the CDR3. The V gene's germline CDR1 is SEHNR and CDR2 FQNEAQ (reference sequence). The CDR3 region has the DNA TGTGCCACCGCTGAGGGGGGGTGGAGCGGGGAGCTGTTTTTT. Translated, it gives CATAEGGWSGELFF.

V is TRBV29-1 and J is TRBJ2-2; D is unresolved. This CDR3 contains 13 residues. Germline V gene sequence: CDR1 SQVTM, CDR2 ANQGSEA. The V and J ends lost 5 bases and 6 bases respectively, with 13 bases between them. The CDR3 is CSVNLQGPGELFF. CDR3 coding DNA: TGCAGCGTTAACCTCCAAGGTCCCGGGGAGCTGTTTTTT.

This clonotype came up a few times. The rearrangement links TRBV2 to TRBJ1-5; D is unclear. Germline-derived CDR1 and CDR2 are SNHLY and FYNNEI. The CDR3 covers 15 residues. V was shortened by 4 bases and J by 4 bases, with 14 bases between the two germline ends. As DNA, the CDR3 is TGTGCCAGCAGTGGGAGTTTGATGGGGAATCAGCCCCAGCATTTT. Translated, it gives CASSGSLMGNQPQHF.

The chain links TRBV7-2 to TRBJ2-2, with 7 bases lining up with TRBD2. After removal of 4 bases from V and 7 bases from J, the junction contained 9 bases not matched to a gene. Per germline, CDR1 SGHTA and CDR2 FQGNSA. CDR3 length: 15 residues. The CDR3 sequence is CASSSQPGGSGELFF. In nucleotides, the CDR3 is TGTGCCAGCAGCTCCCAACCGGGAGGTAGCGGGGAGCTGTTTTTT. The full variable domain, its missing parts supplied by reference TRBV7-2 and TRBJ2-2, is GAGVSQSPSNKVTEKGKDVELRCDPISGHTALYWYRQSLGQGLEFLIYFQGNSAPDKSGLPSDRFSAERTGGSVSTLTIQRTQQEDSAVYLCASSSQPGGSGELFFGEGSRLTVL.

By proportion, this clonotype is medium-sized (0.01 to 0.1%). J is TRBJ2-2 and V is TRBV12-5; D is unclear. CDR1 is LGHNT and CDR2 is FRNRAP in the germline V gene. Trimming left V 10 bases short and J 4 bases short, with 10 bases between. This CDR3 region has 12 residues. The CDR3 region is CATWLGTGELFF. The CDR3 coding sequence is TGTGCTACCTGGTTAGGCACCGGGGAGCTGTTTTTT.

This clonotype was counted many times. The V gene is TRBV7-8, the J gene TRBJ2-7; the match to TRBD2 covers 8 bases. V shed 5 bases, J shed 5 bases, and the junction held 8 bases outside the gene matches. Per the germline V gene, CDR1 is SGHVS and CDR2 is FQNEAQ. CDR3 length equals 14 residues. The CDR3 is CASSLLAGGNEQYF. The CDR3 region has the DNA TGTGCCAGCAGCCTTCTCGCGGGGGGCAACGAGCAGTACTTC.

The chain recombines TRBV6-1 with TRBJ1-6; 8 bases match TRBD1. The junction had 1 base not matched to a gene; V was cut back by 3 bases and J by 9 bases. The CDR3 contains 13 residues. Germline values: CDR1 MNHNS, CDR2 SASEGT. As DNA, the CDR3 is TGTGCCAGCAGTGAGGACAGGGTTTCACCCCTCCACTTT. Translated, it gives CASSEDRVSPLHF.

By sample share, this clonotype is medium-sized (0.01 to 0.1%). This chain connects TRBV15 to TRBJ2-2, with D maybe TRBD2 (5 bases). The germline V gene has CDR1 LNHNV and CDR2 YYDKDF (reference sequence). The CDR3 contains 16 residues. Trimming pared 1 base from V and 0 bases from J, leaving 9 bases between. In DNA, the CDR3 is TGTGCCACCAGCAGAGGTCGAGGGACGAACACCGGGGAGCTGTTTTTT. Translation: CATSRGRGTNTGELFF.

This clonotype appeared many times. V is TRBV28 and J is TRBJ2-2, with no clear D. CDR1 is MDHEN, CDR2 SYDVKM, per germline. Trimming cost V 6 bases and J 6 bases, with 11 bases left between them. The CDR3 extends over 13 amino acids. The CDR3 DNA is TGTGCCAGCAGACCTATGGTAGCCGGGGAGCTGTTTTTT. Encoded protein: CASRPMVAGELFF.

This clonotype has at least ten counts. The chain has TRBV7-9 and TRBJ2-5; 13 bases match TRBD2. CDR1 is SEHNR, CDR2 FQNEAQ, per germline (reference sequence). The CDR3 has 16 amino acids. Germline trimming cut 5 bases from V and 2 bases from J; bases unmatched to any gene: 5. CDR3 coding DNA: TGTGCCAGCAGCATTGGGACTAGCGGGGTACAAGAGACCCAGTACTTC. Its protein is CASSIGTSGVQETQYF.

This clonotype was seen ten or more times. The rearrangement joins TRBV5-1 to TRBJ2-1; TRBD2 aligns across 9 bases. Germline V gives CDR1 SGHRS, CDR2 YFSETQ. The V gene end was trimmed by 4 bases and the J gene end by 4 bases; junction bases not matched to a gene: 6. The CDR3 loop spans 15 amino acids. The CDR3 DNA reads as TGCGCCAGCAGCCTAGGACTAGCGAATTACAATGAGCAGTTCTTC. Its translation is CASSLGLANYNEQFF.

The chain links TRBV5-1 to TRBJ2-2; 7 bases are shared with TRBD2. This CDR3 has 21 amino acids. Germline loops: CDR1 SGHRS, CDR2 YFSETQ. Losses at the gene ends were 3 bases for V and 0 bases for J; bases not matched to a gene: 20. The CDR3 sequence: CASSWEAGRASIAANTGELFF. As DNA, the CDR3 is TGCGCCAGCAGCTGGGAGGCAGGGAGGGCCAGCATAGCCGCGAACACCGGGGAGCTGTTTTTT.

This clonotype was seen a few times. The CDR3 bases are TGTGCCAGCAGCTTTGCCCCACAGGACAATGAGCAGTTCTTC. Translating gives CASSFAPQDNEQFF. The chain joins TRBV5-5 to TRBJ2-1, with a tentative D call TRBD1 (5 bases). CDR1 is SGHKS and CDR2 is YYEKEE in the germline V gene (reference sequence). The CDR3 loop spans 14 amino acids. The V gene lost 2 bases and the J gene lost 5 bases, with 11 bases spanning the gap.

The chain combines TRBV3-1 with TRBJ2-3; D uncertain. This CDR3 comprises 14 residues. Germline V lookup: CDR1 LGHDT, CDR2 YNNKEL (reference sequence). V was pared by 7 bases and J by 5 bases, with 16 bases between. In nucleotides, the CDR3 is TGTGCCAGCAAGAACCAGGCCGTCGGAGATACGCAGTATTTT. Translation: CASKNQAVGDTQYF.

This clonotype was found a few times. CDR3 sequence: CASSQAGGLNQPQHF. CDR3 bases: TGCGCCAGCAGCCAAGCAGGGGGCCTCAATCAGCCCCAGCATTTT. The rearrangement joins TRBV4-1 to TRBJ1-5; 8 bases are shared with TRBD1. The CDR3 is 15 amino acids. V was pared by 1 base and J by 3 bases, with 2 bases of the junction left unmatched. Germline V gene data show CDR1 as MGHRA and CDR2 as YSYEKL.

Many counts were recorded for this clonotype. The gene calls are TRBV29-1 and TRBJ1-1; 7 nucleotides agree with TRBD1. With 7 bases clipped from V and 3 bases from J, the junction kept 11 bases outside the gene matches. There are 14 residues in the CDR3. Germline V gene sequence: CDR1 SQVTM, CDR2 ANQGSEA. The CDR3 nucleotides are TGCAGCGCACGACGACAGGGACGGGACACTGAAGCTTTCTTT. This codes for CSARRQGRDTEAFF.

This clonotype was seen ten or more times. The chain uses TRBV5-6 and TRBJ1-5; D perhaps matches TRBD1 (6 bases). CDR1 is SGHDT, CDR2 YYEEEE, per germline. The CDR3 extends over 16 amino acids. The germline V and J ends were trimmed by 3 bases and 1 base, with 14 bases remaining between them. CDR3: CASSSRGLKSNQPQHF. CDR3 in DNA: TGTGCCAGCAGCTCCCGGGGGCTAAAGAGCAATCAGCCCCAGCATTTT. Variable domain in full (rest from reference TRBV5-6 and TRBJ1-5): DAGVTQSPTHLIKTRGQQVTLRCSPKSGHDTVSWYQQALGQGPQFIFQYYEEEERQRGNFPDRFSGHQFPNYSSELNVNALLLGDSALYLCASSSRGLKSNQPQHFGDGTRLSIL.